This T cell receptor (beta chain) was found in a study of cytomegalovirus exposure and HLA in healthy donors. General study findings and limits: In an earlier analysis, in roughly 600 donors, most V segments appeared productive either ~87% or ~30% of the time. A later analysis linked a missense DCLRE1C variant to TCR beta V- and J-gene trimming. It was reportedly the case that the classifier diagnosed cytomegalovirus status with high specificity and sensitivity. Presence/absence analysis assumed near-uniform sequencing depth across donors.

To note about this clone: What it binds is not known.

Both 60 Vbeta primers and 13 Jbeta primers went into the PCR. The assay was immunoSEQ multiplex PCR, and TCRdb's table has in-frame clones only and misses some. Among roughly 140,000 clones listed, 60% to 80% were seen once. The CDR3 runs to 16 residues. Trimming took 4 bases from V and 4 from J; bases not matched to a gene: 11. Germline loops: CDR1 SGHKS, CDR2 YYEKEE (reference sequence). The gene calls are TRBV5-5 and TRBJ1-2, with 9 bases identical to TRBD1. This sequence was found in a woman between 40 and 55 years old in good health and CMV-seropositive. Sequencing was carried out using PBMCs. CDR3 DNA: TGTGCCAGCAGCGGAAAGGGACAGGGAGATCCCTATGGCTACACCTTC. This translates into CASSGKGQGDPYGYTF. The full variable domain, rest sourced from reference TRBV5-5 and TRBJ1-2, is DAGVTQSPTHLIKTRGQQVTLRCSPISGHKSVSWYQQVLGQGPQFIFQYYEKEERGRGNFPDRFSARQFPNYSSELNVNALLLGDSALYLCASSGKGQGDPYGYTFGSGTRLTVV.